The sequence of this TCR beta chain was determined in a study of cytomegalovirus exposure and HLA in healthy donors. Study summary: It was reported in a later analysis that the same platform had been used for the 120 validation repertoires as for the approximately 700 first-cohort repertoires. Regarding the study as a whole: Cytomegalovirus association was listed for 170 or so TCR beta chains. The authors confirmed in vitro that three CMV-associated chains were specific for CMV antigens.

V dropped 6 bases and J dropped 6; count of bases not matched to a gene: 5. Germline CDR1 is MDHEN and CDR2 is SYDVKM. The CDR3 consists of 13 residues. Points on this clone: Its cognate antigen is unknown.

The method was immunoSEQ multiplex PCR; TCRdb's version includes in-frame clones alone and lacks a portion of them. The sample holds about 160,000 clones, about nine tenths seen once. The chain recombines TRBV28 with TRBJ1-3, with 7 bases fitting TRBD1. The receptor was derived from a man aged 18-30 years in good health and CMV-seropositive. Sample: PBMCs. For the CDR3, the DNA is TGTGCCAGCAGGTGGACAGGCCCAAACACCATATATTTT. Its protein product is CASRWTGPNTIYF.